The 5 T cell receptor beta chains below come from one sample, sequenced in a study of cytomegalovirus exposure and HLA in healthy donors. Generated by immunoSEQ multiplex PCR, the TCRdb table keeps only in-frame clones and is missing some. This sample carries around 300,000 clones, around 86% of them seen once, and the ten largest clones take approximately 1%. The sample comprised PBMCs. The source of these receptors is a woman under 30 in good health and CMV-seronegative.

The DNA of the CDR3 is TGCAGCGTACAGTACAGGGGGTTGCACACCGGGGAGCTGTTTTTT. It encodes CSVQYRGLHTGELFF. The chain couples TRBV29-1 to TRBJ2-2; TRBD1 aligns across 8 bases. Unmatched junction bases numbered 9, after V lost 6 bases and J lost 3 bases. This CDR3 is built from 15 residues. Per germline, CDR1 SQVTM and CDR2 ANQGSEA.

This CDR3 reads CASSFNPGTGVGQETQYF. The CDR3, as DNA: TGTGCCAGCAGTTTCAACCCCGGGACAGGGGTTGGCCAAGAGACCCAGTACTTC. V is TRBV7-6 and J is TRBJ2-5; 10 nucleotides align to TRBD1. The CDR3 is 18 residues long. Germline V CDR1 and CDR2: SGHVS, FNYEAQ. V shed 6 bases, J shed 1 base, and the junction held 14 bases outside the gene matches.

J is TRBJ1-3 and V is TRBV7-2; D unresolved. CDR1 is SGHTA, CDR2 FQGNSA, per germline. Trimming pared 5 bases from V and 2 bases from J, leaving 13 bases between. The CDR3 spans 15 residues. CDR3 sequence: CASSPRTGTGNTIYF. The DNA for the CDR3 is TGTGCCAGCAGCCCGCGGACTGGGACTGGAAACACCATATATTTT. Drawing the rest from reference TRBV7-2 and TRBJ1-3, the complete variable domain is GAGVSQSPSNKVTEKGKDVELRCDPISGHTALYWYRQSLGQGLEFLIYFQGNSAPDKSGLPSDRFSAERTGGSVSTLTIQRTQQEDSAVYLCASSPRTGTGNTIYFGEGSWLTVV.

This chain joins TRBV20-1 and TRBJ1-2; unclear D gene. Germline CDR1 DFQATT, CDR2 SNEGSKA (reference sequence). The V end was cut by 2 bases, the J end by 8 bases, with 9 bases between. The CDR3 contains 11 residues. In DNA form, the CDR3 reads TGCAGTGCTAGACGCGGGAGAGGCTACACCTTC. It codes for CSARRGRGYTF.

The V call is TRBV30, the J call TRBJ2-2, with 9 nucleotides matching TRBD1. The CDR3 has 16 residues. CDR1 is GTSNPN, CDR2 SVGIG, per germline (reference sequence). V lost 3 bases and J lost 4; bases outside the gene matches: 9. CDR3 in amino acids: CAWRGPGTGFTGELFF. The CDR3 DNA is TGTGCCTGGAGAGGACCCGGGACAGGGTTCACCGGGGAGCTGTTTTTT.